The 31 T cell receptor beta chains below come from one sample, sequenced in a study of regulatory T cells in long-lasting Graves disease. TCR beta libraries were built with iRepertoire HTBI primers and Arm-PCR of CDR3 regions. TCRdb re-called the multiplex PCR reads through MiXCR, storing one row per CDR3 protein. The table includes 400,000 to 450,000 distinct CDR3 sequences, less than 25% detected once. This sample's time point: persistent/refractory GD, antithyroid drugs over 5 years with positive TRAb. Extracted PBMC RNA gave rise to the TCR library. The sample in question was peripheral blood mononuclear cells (PBMCs), obtained when the disease was refractory, from a patient treated with antithyroid drugs. These receptors originate from a female donor with Graves disease.

This clonotype was seen at least ten times. This rearrangement joins TRBV20-1 to TRBJ1-4; possibly TRBD1 for D (5 bases). V was trimmed by 0 bases and J by 4 bases, leaving 18 bases between them. The CDR3 sequence is 17 residues long. Germline CDR1 and CDR2: DFQATT and SNEGSKA (reference sequence). The CDR3 DNA is TGCAGTGCTAGAGATCACGGAGGGAGGGGTGTTAATGAAAAACTGTTTTTT. As protein: CSARDHGGRGVNEKLFF.

This clonotype was seen many times. This chain uses TRBV6-5 with TRBJ1-6, with D hard to call. Germline V lookup: CDR1 MNHEY, CDR2 SVGAGI. CDR3 length equals 13 residues. V was cut by 0 bases and J by 9 bases, with 6 bases left in between. CDR3 in amino acids: CASSYSRSSPLHF. The CDR3 nucleotides read TGTGCCAGCAGTTACTCCAGGAGTTCACCCCTCCACTTT.

Many counts were recorded for this clonotype. V gene TRBV2 combines with J gene TRBJ1-2; TRBD1 matches 7 bases. V dropped 7 bases and J dropped 5; count of bases not matched to a gene: 4. The CDR3 is made up of 12 amino acids. In germline, CDR1 is SNHLY, CDR2 FYNNEI. The DNA for the CDR3 is TGTGCCAGCAAACCGGGACAGTATGGCTACACCTTC. It specifies CASKPGQYGYTF.

The V call is TRBV20-1, the J call TRBJ2-1, with 9 bases matching TRBD1. V gave up 6 bases and J gave up 4 bases; unmatched junction bases: 10. Germline V gene data show CDR1 as DFQATT and CDR2 as SNEGSKA (reference sequence). The CDR3 is 15 amino acids. The CDR3 nucleotides read TGCAGTGCGATCCCGGGACAGGGCCTATACAATGAGCAGTTCTTC. It is translated as CSAIPGQGLYNEQFF.

This clonotype was counted between two and nine times. V usage is TRBV30 and J usage is TRBJ2-2; no definite D call. Looked up from germline, CDR1 is GTSNPN and CDR2 is SVGIG (reference sequence). This CDR3 is 13 amino acids long. V lost 0 bases and J lost 4, with 6 bases in between. CDR3 sequence (DNA): TGTGCCTGGAGTGTCAGAGGCACCGGGGAGCTGTTTTTT. This gives the protein CAWSVRGTGELFF. Variable domain in full (rest from reference TRBV30 and TRBJ2-2): SQTIHQWPATLVQPVGSPLSLECTVEGTSNPNLYWYRQAAGRGLQLLFYSVGIGQISSEVPQNLSASRPQDRQFILSSKKLLLSDSGFYLCAWSVRGTGELFFGEGSRLTVL.

This chain uses TRBV2 with TRBJ2-1, with 16 bases identical to TRBD2. The CDR3 extends over 20 amino acids. With 4 bases clipped from V and 1 base from J, the junction kept 10 bases outside the gene matches. Germline assignment: CDR1 SNHLY and CDR2 FYNNEI. The CDR3 protein is CASSGRGTSGRAGSYNEQFF. The CDR3 DNA follows: TGTGCCAGCAGTGGGAGGGGGACTAGCGGGAGGGCCGGGTCCTACAATGAGCAGTTCTTC.

Ten or more counts support this clonotype. The chain carries TRBV11-2 and TRBJ1-1; TRBD1 is a possible D gene (5 bases). This CDR3 region has 12 residues. Germline lookup yields CDR1 SGHAT and CDR2 FQNNGV. V lost 5 bases and J lost 9, with 13 bases in between. The CDR3 nucleotides are TGTGCCAGCAGCGAAACAGGCGGAAAAGCTTTCTTT. Its protein is CASSETGGKAFF.

The V call is TRBV20-1, the J call TRBJ2-3; D not certain. The CDR3 spans 14 residues. The germline V gene has CDR1 DFQATT and CDR2 SNEGSKA (reference sequence). The V end lost 0 bases, the J end lost 1 base, and 8 bases lay between the germline ends. This CDR3 reads CSARDRSRTDTQYF. CDR3 coding DNA: TGCAGTGCTAGAGATCGTTCCCGCACAGATACGCAGTATTTT.

The rearrangement uses TRBV5-1 and TRBJ2-5; D may be TRBD2 (6 bases). The germline V and J ends were trimmed by 0 bases and 4 bases, with 13 bases remaining between them. Germline V CDR1 and CDR2: SGHRS, YFSETQ. The CDR3 consists of 15 residues. The CDR3 coding sequence is TGCGCCAGCAGCTTGGGAGGAGGGACGGGAGAGACCCAGTACTTC. The encoded protein is CASSLGGGTGETQYF. The full variable domain, its missing parts supplied by reference TRBV5-1 and TRBJ2-5, is KAGVTQTPRYLIKTRGQQVTLSCSPISGHRSVSWYQQTPGQGLQFLFEYFSETQRNKGNFPGRFSGRQFSNSRSEMNVSTLELGDSALYLCASSLGGGTGETQYFGPGTRLLVL.

CDR3 coding DNA: TGTGCCAGCAGTGGGAGACAGGTCGGGGAAAAACTGTTTTTT. The encoded protein is CASSGRQVGEKLFF. The rearrangement uses TRBV28 and TRBJ1-4; the D gene is possibly TRBD1 (6 bases). V shed 5 bases and J shed 8 bases, with 15 bases lying between them. CDR3 length: 14 amino acids. From germline, CDR1 is MDHEN and CDR2 SYDVKM.

There are a few counts of this clonotype. The rearrangement uses TRBV6-2 or TRBV6-3 and TRBJ2-7; D is unclear. The V end lost 2 bases, the J end lost 5 bases, and 13 bases lay between the germline ends. Germline lookup yields CDR1 MNHEY and CDR2 SVGEGT. The CDR3 is 14 amino acids. The CDR3 DNA sequence: TGTGCCAGCAGTTACACTACTTTAAGGGACGAGCAGTACTTC. This codes for CASSYTTLRDEQYF.

This clonotype was detected only a few times. The rearrangement uses TRBV20-1 and TRBJ2-7; 7 bases line up with TRBD2. Trimming cost V 3 bases and J 13 bases; bases outside gene matches: 6. CDR3 length equals 10 residues. Per the germline V gene, CDR1 is DFQATT and CDR2 is SNEGSKA (reference sequence). This CDR3 reads CSASGGREYF. The CDR3 nucleotides are TGCAGTGCTAGTGGGGGGAGGGAATACTTC.

This clonotype was seen a handful of times. The chain couples TRBV19 to TRBJ1-2; 12 bases fit TRBD1. The V and J ends lost 5 bases and 7 bases, in that order; junction bases with no gene match: 8. The CDR3 is 15 residues long. In germline, CDR1 is LNHDA, CDR2 SQIVND (reference sequence). The CDR3: CASSGRDRGLGGYTF. CDR3 bases: TGTGCCAGTAGTGGCCGGGACAGGGGGCTAGGTGGCTACACCTTC.

This clonotype appeared a single time. At one end the junction does not follow the germline gene, possibly because of a read error. The chain has TRBV19 and TRBJ1-1; D is uncertain. Germline lookup yields CDR1 LNHDA and CDR2 SQIVND (reference sequence). This CDR3 comprises 16 residues. CDR3 in DNA: TGCGCCGTAGTCGTTGGTGTTGGGCGGTTGAACACTGAAGCTTTCTTT. Protein sequence: CAVVVGVGRLNTEAFF.

This clonotype was observed at least ten times. The rearrangement links TRBV11-1 to TRBJ2-7; 8 bases line up with TRBD2. CDR1 is SGHAT, CDR2 FQDESV, per germline (reference sequence). V dropped 5 bases and J dropped 5; count of bases not matched to a gene: 8. CDR3 size: 14 residues. In DNA, the CDR3 is TGTGCCAGCAGCCGACTAGCGACCAGCAACGAGCAGTACTTC. Amino acids: CASSRLATSNEQYF.

V is TRBV3-1 and J is TRBJ1-1; D remains ambiguous. Looked up from germline, CDR1 is LGHDT and CDR2 is YNNKEL (reference sequence). The CDR3 loop spans 13 amino acids. V dropped 1 base and J dropped 4 bases, with 7 bases sitting between them. The CDR3 reads CASSQVLSTEAFF. CDR3 in DNA: TGTGCCAGCAGCCAAGTTTTGAGCACTGAAGCTTTCTTT.

This clonotype has a count of ten or more. J is TRBJ2-5 and V is TRBV30, with a tentative D call TRBD2 (5 bases). Germline CDR1 and CDR2: GTSNPN and SVGIG (reference sequence). V gave up 3 bases and J gave up 2 bases, with 19 bases separating them. The CDR3 has 16 amino acids. CDR3 DNA sequence: TGTGCCTGGAGCGGAGGAATTGTCCCCGGGCAAGAGACCCAGTACTTC. It is translated as CAWSGGIVPGQETQYF.

This clonotype was detected a few times. The rearrangement uses TRBV7-9 and TRBJ2-5, with 7 bases matching TRBD2. Germline V CDR1 and CDR2: SEHNR, FQNEAQ (reference sequence). The CDR3 contains 20 residues. Unmatched junction bases numbered 22, after V lost 5 bases and J lost 1 base. CDR3 in DNA: TGTGCCAGCAGCCACGCCGGCTTGAAGCGGGTGGGGGGGACCCAAGAGACCCAGTACTTC. Amino acids: CASSHAGLKRVGGTQETQYF. Based on the CDR3 plus reference TRBV7-9 and TRBJ2-5, the full variable domain is DTGVSQNPRHKITKRGQNVTFRCDPISEHNRLYWYRQTLGQGPEFLTYFQNEAQLEKSRLLSDRFSAERPKGSFSTLEIQRTEQGDSAMYLCASSHAGLKRVGGTQETQYFGPGTRLLVL.

Ten or more counts support this clonotype. For the CDR3, the DNA is TGCAGCGTGGGGACTAGCGGGAGGGTTCAGTACTTC. It codes for CSVGTSGRVQYF. The V call is TRBV29-1, the J call TRBJ2-4; 16 bases line up with TRBD2. V was pared by 6 bases and J by 11 bases, with 1 base of the junction left unmatched. This CDR3 contains 12 residues. Germline values: CDR1 SQVTM, CDR2 ANQGSEA.

V gene TRBV20-1 combines with J gene TRBJ2-5, with D possibly TRBD2 on 5 matching bases. The CDR3 is 16 amino acids. Germline assignment: CDR1 DFQATT and CDR2 SNEGSKA (reference sequence). Between the trimmed V and J ends, which lost 3 bases and 2 bases, there was a span of 19 bases. The CDR3 sequence: CSASDQAAEEQETQYF. The CDR3 DNA sequence: TGCAGTGCTAGTGATCAAGCGGCCGAGGAACAAGAGACCCAGTACTTC.

V and J are TRBV7-8 and TRBJ2-1; 10 bases map to TRBD2. The CDR3 totals 14 residues. Germline trimming cut 2 bases from V and 10 bases from J; bases unmatched to any gene: 5. Germline V gene sequence: CDR1 SGHVS, CDR2 FQNEAQ. This CDR3 reads CASSLSLAGEEQFF. CDR3 DNA: TGTGCCAGCAGCTTATCGCTAGCGGGAGAGGAGCAGTTCTTC. The entire variable domain, with the rest obtained from reference TRBV7-8 and TRBJ2-1, is as follows: GAGVSQSPRYKVAKRGQDVALRCDPISGHVSLFWYQQALGQGPEFLTYFQNEAQLDKSGLPSDRFFAERPEGSVSTLKIQRTQQEDSAVYLCASSLSLAGEEQFFGPGTRLTVL.

This sequence joins TRBV2 and TRBJ2-7; 9 positions match TRBD2. Germline CDR1 and CDR2: SNHLY and FYNNEI. V lost 8 bases, J lost 0 bases, and 14 bases stayed unmatched. The CDR3 runs to 17 residues. Here the CDR3 reads CASRPRLTSGNSYEQYF. The CDR3 region has the DNA TGTGCCAGCCGCCCCCGGTTGACTAGCGGAAACTCCTACGAGCAGTACTTC. Complete variable domain (other parts from reference TRBV2 and TRBJ2-7): EPEVTQTPSHQVTQMGQEVILRCVPISNHLYFYWYRQILGQKVEFLVSFYNNEISEKSEIFDDQFSVERPDGSNFTLKIRSTKLEDSAMYFCASRPRLTSGNSYEQYFGPGTRLTVT.

This clonotype was counted many times. The chain is built from TRBV29-1 and TRBJ1-2; tentative D call: TRBD1 (5 bases). CDR1 and CDR2 from the germline V gene are SQVTM and ANQGSEA. This CDR3 has 15 residues. Trimming removed 2 bases at V and 1 base at J, with 14 bases between. The CDR3 DNA sequence: TGCAGCGTTGAATCATATCGGGGCGATAACTATGGCTACACCTTC. Translating gives CSVESYRGDNYGYTF.

This clonotype was seen many times. This rearrangement joins TRBV28 to TRBJ1-5; TRBD1 is a possible D gene (6 bases). Germline V gene lookup returns CDR1 MDHEN and CDR2 SYDVKM. The CDR3 is made up of 14 amino acids. The V end lost 8 bases, the J end lost 7 bases, and 18 bases lay between the germline ends. The DNA for the CDR3 is TGTGCCAGCGGGTTTGGGGGCTACATACAGCCCCAGCATTTT. This sequence encodes CASGFGGYIQPQHF.

This clonotype was picked up a small number of times. Here the CDR3 reads CASSTLGRAFF. CDR3 sequence (DNA): TGTGCCAGCAGCACTCTCGGCCGGGCTTTCTTT. The chain joins TRBV14 to TRBJ1-1; D uncertain. With 5 bases removed from V and 11 bases from J, the gap between germline ends came to 12 bases. The CDR3 length is 11 residues. Germline V gene lookup returns CDR1 SGHDN and CDR2 FVKESK.

V usage is TRBV5-6 and J usage is TRBJ1-2; a weak D match, TRBD1 (6 bases). Per the germline V gene, CDR1 is SGHDT and CDR2 is YYEEEE. V was pared by 4 bases and J by 4 bases, with 14 bases between. The CDR3 is made up of 14 amino acids. The CDR3 nucleotides are TGTGCCAGCAGCGAGGTGACAGGCCCCTATGGCTACACCTTC. Translation: CASSEVTGPYGYTF.

This clonotype turned up a few times. V usage is TRBV28 and J usage is TRBJ2-1; 14 nucleotides agree with TRBD2. CDR1 and CDR2 from the germline V gene are MDHEN and SYDVKM. The J segment lost 7 bases and the V segment lost 3 bases, leaving 5 bases of the junction unmatched. This CDR3 is 16 amino acids long. The DNA of the CDR3 is TGTGCCAGCAGTTTTCAGACTAGCGGGAGGGAAAATGAGCAGTTCTTC. As protein: CASSFQTSGRENEQFF.

This chain uses TRBV20-1 with TRBJ2-6, with TRBD2 matching 8 bases. V shed 6 bases and J 4 bases; nucleotides not matched to a gene: 8. This CDR3 is 15 amino acids long. Per the germline V gene, CDR1 is DFQATT and CDR2 is SNEGSKA (reference sequence). In DNA form, the CDR3 reads TGCAGTGCCCGACCCGGGGGGGCCGGGGCCAACGTCCTGACTTTC. Its translation is CSARPGGAGANVLTF.

With respect to this clonotype: No conserved phenylalanine or tryptophan ends this CDR3, so it is likely a read error. The rearrangement uses TRBV28 and TRBJ1-2, with D perhaps TRBD1 (6 bases). V lost 10 bases to trimming and J lost 5 bases, with 14 bases between them. The CDR3 runs to 12 residues. CDR1 MDHEN and CDR2 SYDVKM come from the germline V gene. Written as DNA, the CDR3 is TGTGCCACCCGGGACACCTTGTATGGCTACACCTCC. This translates into CATRDTLYGYTS.

This clonotype was seen a single time. The chain is built from TRBV24-1 and TRBJ2-1; 7 bases line up with TRBD2. CDR3 length: 17 amino acids. Germline V gene sequence: CDR1 KGHDR, CDR2 SFDVKD. J was trimmed by 2 bases and V by 1 base; bases with no gene match: 7. CDR3 residues: CATSDFPKRGAYNEQFF. In DNA form, the CDR3 reads TGTGCCACCAGTGATTTCCCCAAGCGGGGAGCCTACAATGAGCAGTTCTTC.

The chain is built from TRBV5-1 and TRBJ2-5, with TRBD2 as a possible D gene (5 bases). Deletions cut 0 bases from V and 5 bases from J, with 14 bases between. The CDR3 length is 15 residues. Germline assignment: CDR1 SGHRS and CDR2 YFSETQ. Here the CDR3 DNA reads TGCGCCAGCAGCTTGGGTGGGTCCGGCGGGGAGACCCAGTACTTC. Translating gives CASSLGGSGGETQYF.